This T cell receptor (beta chain) emerged from a study of CD8 T cells in ankylosing spondylitis. Many counts were recorded for this clonotype. As yet, its antigen is unknown. Whole-study findings and limits: For ankylosing spondylitis blood, a TCR beta motif of fewer than 10 highly homologous variants appeared characteristic.

Germline V CDR1 and CDR2: SNHLY, FYNNEI. The CDR3 sequence is 13 residues long. V lost 4 bases and J lost 3, with 9 bases in between. Making use of molecular barcodes, quantitative 5'-RACE generated TCR beta libraries. TCRdb used MiXCR to reprocess the 5' RACE reads, holding one entry per CDR3 protein. The data hold a few hundred thousand distinct CDR3 sequences, with about 17% observed a single time. Sequenced: blood, either unsorted or a sorted T cell fraction (not recorded which). This receptor was taken from a male donor with ankylosing spondylitis. The chain uses TRBV2 and TRBJ1-1, with D unresolved. CDR3 in DNA: TGTGCCAGCAGTGGTCGGGGAGACACTGAAGCTTTCTTT. It codes for CASSGRGDTEAFF.